These 5 T cell receptor beta chains came from one sample sequenced in a study of blood T cell repertoires in COVID-19 (dated by TCRdb to 2018 to 2021). To prepare the library, the immunoSEQ multiplex PCR assay was applied. This is the immuneACCESS table as TCRdb keeps it, with only in-frame sequences that have V and J called. A part of the clones is gone; compared with another copy, unresolved V genes explain less than half, and the rest is unexplained. Counted in this sample were about 80,000 clones; 87% of them appeared once. 6.5% to 8.5% of the sample is taken by the ten largest. The sample consisted of peripheral blood. The source is a young man with acute or convalescent COVID-19.

This clone appeared a single time. The rearrangement joins TRBV29-1 to TRBJ2-7; D is unclear. Germline loops: CDR1 SQVTM, CDR2 ANQGSEA. This CDR3 region has 13 residues. V was trimmed by 3 bases and J by 7 bases, leaving 16 bases between them. For the CDR3, the DNA is TGCAGCGTTGATAGGTTGTCCTCACAGGAGCAGTACTTC. Protein: CSVDRLSSQEQYF.

The CDR3 bases are TGTGCCAGCAGCTTTACCGGGACAGGTAAAGGACAGCCCCAGCATTTT. Residues: CASSFTGTGKGQPQHF. This sequence joins TRBV5-4 and TRBJ1-5; TRBD1 matches 8 bases. The CDR3 length is 16 residues. In germline, CDR1 is SGHNT, CDR2 YYREEE (reference sequence). With 2 bases clipped from V and 7 bases from J, the junction kept 11 bases outside the gene matches.

This clone was observed once. V gene TRBV15 combines with J gene TRBJ2-6; D uncertain. Trimming removed 1 base from V and 3 bases from J, with 4 bases in between. This CDR3 has 14 residues. Germline lookup yields CDR1 LNHNV and CDR2 YYDKDF (reference sequence). CDR3 DNA sequence: TGTGCCACCAGCAGAGGTAGTGGGGCCAACGTCCTGACTTTC. Amino acid sequence: CATSRGSGANVLTF. The full variable domain, completed using reference TRBV15 and TRBJ2-6, is DAMVIQNPRYQVTQFGKPVTLSCSQTLNHNVMYWYQQKSSQAPKLLFHYYDKDFNNEADTPDNFQSRRPNTSFCFLDIRSPGLGDTAMYLCATSRGSGANVLTFGAGSRLTVL.

The chain uses TRBV28 and TRBJ1-2; possible D gene TRBD1, 6 bases. Germline assignment: CDR1 MDHEN and CDR2 SYDVKM. V was pared by 8 bases and J by 5 bases, with 12 bases between. CDR3 length equals 12 residues. CDR3 nucleotides: TGTGCCAGCCGGGACAAACGTTATGGCTACACCTTC. As protein: CASRDKRYGYTF.

The V call is TRBV11-2, the J call TRBJ2-3; D is unclear. The CDR3 has 13 residues. Germline V CDR1 and CDR2: SGHAT, FQNNGV. V was cut by 9 bases and J by 1 base, with 11 bases left in between. The CDR3 bases are TGTGCCAGTCATCCAGGCGGCACAGATACGCAGTATTTT. Translating gives CASHPGGTDTQYF. The complete variable domain, with remaining parts taken from reference TRBV11-2 and TRBJ2-3, reads EAGVAQSPRYKIIEKRQSVAFWCNPISGHATLYWYQQILGQGPKLLIQFQNNGVVDDSQLPKDRFSAERLKGVDSTLKIQPAKLEDSAVYLCASHPGGTDTQYFGPGTRLTVL.